This TCR beta chain was sequenced in a study of beta chain features in type 1 diabetes. Study-level points and caveats: The similarity of naive, central memory and Treg TCRB repertoires appeared greater among patients than among healthy donors. There was no resolution here of whether HLA type influences TCRB rearrangement.

Trimming removed 2 bases from V and 2 bases from J, with 9 bases in between. CDR1 and CDR2 (germline): GTSNPN, SVGIG (reference sequence). This CDR3 is built from 13 residues. With respect to this clone: Its specificity is not known.

Expressed TCRB transcripts were sequenced because the isolated RNA had all been reverse transcribed beforehand. Sequenced naive, central memory and regulatory T cell samples produced an average of around 3.9 million reads. Here immunoSEQ multiplex PCR was the method, and the copy in TCRdb shows in-frame clones only, minus some. In the table there are under 450,000 clones, approximately 15% of which are singletons. V usage is TRBV30 and J usage is TRBJ1-2; tentative D call: TRBD1 (6 bases). The sequence derives from a man younger than 40 in good health. The sequenced material came from naive CD4+ T cells from blood. The CDR3, as DNA: TGTGCCTGGAGTCCAGGGGTGAACTATGGCTACACCTTC. Its protein is CAWSPGVNYGYTF.